This TCR beta chain was sequenced during a study of Graves' ophthalmopathy and Graves' hyperthyroidism. The study's findings and limits: Detection in blood was also observed for most expanded thyroid clonotypes above 0.001 frequency. The model flagged ophthalmopathy progression at more than 60% sensitivity and nearly 75% specificity.

This clonotype appeared a few times. Antigen: not known. Amplification targeted the TCR beta CDR3 regions, with RNA transcripts as the source material. Second-round multiplex PCR came after first-round RT-PCR with HTBI primers. TCRdb re-called the multiplex PCR reads with MiXCR, one entry per CDR3 protein. The repertoire holds about 210,000 distinct CDR3 sequences, with approximately 28% as singletons. CDR3 length: 12 amino acids. V was trimmed by 2 bases and J by 6 bases, leaving 8 bases between them. The germline V gene has CDR1 MNHEY and CDR2 SMNVEV (reference sequence). Clinical symptoms, serum thyroxine, TRAb, thyroid ultrasound and orbital computed tomography were relied on for diagnosis.

The chain uses TRBV27 and TRBJ2-7, with no clear D. The receptor was isolated from a man aged 45-60 years with Graves' ophthalmopathy. The specimen sequenced was peripheral blood. In DNA, the CDR3 is TGTGCCAGCAGTTTAGTTGGATCCGAGCAGTACTTC. Its translation: CASSLVGSEQYF.